One sample yielded the 9 T cell receptor beta chains listed below, sequenced in a study of type 1 regulatory T cells (dated by TCRdb to the early 2020s). The sequencer was an Illumina MiSeq. In TCRdb, the public reads were trimmed at Q25 with fastp and aligned with MiXCR, with productive beta chains retained. A single entry per CDR3 protein holds the most common genes and DNA from its merged rows. In this sample the table shows 75,000 to 100,000 distinct CDR3 sequences, around a third of which occur a single time. The ten largest clonotypes hold roughly 2.2% of the sample. The specimen was CD4+ T cells, either the whole sample or a sorted fraction (not recorded which). The source is a human donor in good health.

This sequence joins TRBV5-1 and TRBJ2-5; TRBD2 might be the D (6 bases). Germline lookup yields CDR1 SGHRS and CDR2 YFSETQ. V was clipped by 3 bases and J by 1 base, with 13 bases between them. There are 15 residues in the CDR3. The chain's CDR3 is CASSWRAGPQETQYF. The CDR3 DNA follows: TGCGCCAGCAGCTGGAGGGCGGGACCCCAAGAGACCCAGTACTTC.

The chain is built from TRBV29-1 and TRBJ2-3; D remains ambiguous. V lost 1 base and J 2 bases, leaving 13 bases between the germline ends. CDR3 size: 15 residues. Germline V CDR1 and CDR2: SQVTM, ANQGSEA. The CDR3 bases are TGCAGCGTTGAAGGTGGCCTAGGAACCACAGATACGCAGTATTTT. As protein: CSVEGGLGTTDTQYF.

This clonotype was detected a few times. CDR3: CASSLGTSGFREDTQYF. CDR3 nucleotides: TGTGCCAGCAGTCTAGGGACTAGCGGGTTCCGAGAAGATACGCAGTATTTT. The J gene is TRBJ2-3, the V gene TRBV6-5, with TRBD2 matching over 12 bases. Trimming took 5 bases from V and 5 from J; bases not matched to a gene: 11. Per the germline V gene, CDR1 is MNHEY and CDR2 is SVGAGI. This CDR3 comprises 17 residues.

The V gene is TRBV5-6, the J gene TRBJ1-6, with unresolved D. The CDR3 spans 14 residues. The V and J ends lost 0 bases and 10 bases respectively, with 11 bases between them. The V gene's germline CDR1 is SGHDT and CDR2 YYEEEE. CDR3 DNA sequence: TGTGCCAGCAGCTTGGACTTGGGTGGCTCACCCCTCCACTTT. Amino acids: CASSLDLGGSPLHF. The full variable domain, rest sourced from reference TRBV5-6 and TRBJ1-6, is DAGVTQSPTHLIKTRGQQVTLRCSPKSGHDTVSWYQQALGQGPQFIFQYYEEEERQRGNFPDRFSGHQFPNYSSELNVNALLLGDSALYLCASSLDLGGSPLHFGNGTRLTVT.

This clonotype came up a few times. The V call is TRBV6-2 or TRBV6-3, the J call TRBJ2-6, with D perhaps matching TRBD1 (5 bases). Looked up from germline, CDR1 is MNHEY and CDR2 is SVGEGT. The V end lost 2 bases, the J end lost 2 bases, and 16 bases lay between the germline ends. This CDR3 spans 18 amino acids. CDR3 sequence reads: CASSYGKFRVTGANVLTF. In DNA, the CDR3 is TGTGCCAGCAGTTACGGAAAGTTCAGGGTGACTGGGGCCAACGTCCTGACTTTC.

The V and J genes are TRBV28 and TRBJ2-5; D is undetermined. V was shortened by 2 bases and J by 0 bases, with 10 bases between the two germline ends. The CDR3 extends over 15 amino acids. Germline V lookup: CDR1 MDHEN, CDR2 SYDVKM. CDR3 protein: CASSLLSGNQETQYF. The CDR3 DNA is TGTGCCAGCAGTTTACTTTCCGGAAACCAAGAGACCCAGTACTTC.

The gene calls are TRBV2 and TRBJ2-5, with D hard to call. Trimming cost V 1 base and J 4 bases, with 7 bases left between them. Germline V gene sequence: CDR1 SNHLY, CDR2 FYNNEI. This CDR3 spans 13 amino acids. CDR3 loop: CASSEGWLETQYF. As DNA, the CDR3 is TGTGCCAGCAGTGAAGGCTGGCTAGAGACCCAGTACTTC.

The V call is TRBV10-3, the J call TRBJ2-1; 8 bases map to TRBD2. Germline V CDR1 and CDR2: ENHRY, SYGVKD. J gave up 6 bases and V 4 bases, and 8 bases lay outside the gene matches. CDR3 length: 15 residues. CDR3 DNA: TGTGCCATCAGTGCTGAGCGGGAGAAGGGCAATGAGCAGTTCTTC. This codes for CAISAEREKGNEQFF.

The V gene is TRBV7-6, the J gene TRBJ2-1; perhaps TRBD2 as D (5 bases). Trimming removed 3 bases from V and 4 bases from J, with 16 bases in between. This CDR3 has 16 residues. Per germline, CDR1 SGHVS and CDR2 FNYEAQ. The CDR3 DNA is TGTGCCAGCAGCTTCGTTCCGGCAGGAGGATACAATGAGCAGTTCTTC. Residues: CASSFVPAGGYNEQFF. Combining the CDR3 with reference TRBV7-6 and TRBJ2-1 gives the whole variable domain GAGVSQSPRYKVTKRGQDVALRCDPISGHVSLYWYRQALGQGPEFLTYFNYEAQQDKSGLPNDRFSAERPEGSISTLTIQRTEQRDSAMYRCASSFVPAGGYNEQFFGPGTRLTVL.